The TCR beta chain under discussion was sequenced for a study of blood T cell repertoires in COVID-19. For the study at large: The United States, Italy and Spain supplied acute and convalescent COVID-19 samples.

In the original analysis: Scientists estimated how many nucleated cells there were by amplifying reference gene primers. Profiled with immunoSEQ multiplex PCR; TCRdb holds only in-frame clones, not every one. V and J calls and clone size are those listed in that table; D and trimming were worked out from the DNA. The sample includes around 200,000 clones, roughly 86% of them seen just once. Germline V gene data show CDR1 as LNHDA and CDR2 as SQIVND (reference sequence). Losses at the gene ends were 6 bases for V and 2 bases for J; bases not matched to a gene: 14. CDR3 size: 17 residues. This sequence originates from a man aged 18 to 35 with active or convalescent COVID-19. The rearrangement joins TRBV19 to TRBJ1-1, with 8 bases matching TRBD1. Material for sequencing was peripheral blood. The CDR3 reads CASSPLVDRGPNTEAFF. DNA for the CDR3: TGTGCCAGTAGCCCTCTTGTCGACAGGGGTCCAAACACTGAAGCTTTCTTT.